These 20 T cell receptor beta chains were all obtained from the same sample, sequenced in a study of blood T cell repertoires in COVID-19. Generated by immunoSEQ multiplex PCR, the TCRdb table keeps only in-frame clones and is missing some. The sample includes roughly 200,000 clones, about 80% of them seen just once. The sample was peripheral blood. The receptors were gathered from a man between 50 and 59 years old with active or convalescent COVID-19.

A word on this clone: Other DNA sequences in the sample encode the same CDR3. This rearrangement joins TRBV19 to TRBJ1-1; tentatively, D is TRBD1 (5 bases). Germline V gene data show CDR1 as LNHDA and CDR2 as SQIVND (reference sequence). V was trimmed by 1 base and J by 8 bases, leaving 11 bases between them. This CDR3 comprises 13 residues. CDR3 amino acids: CASSIAGGTEAFF. CDR3 nucleotides: TGTGCCAGTAGTATAGCCGGGGGTACCGAAGCTTTCTTT.

The V call is TRBV7-9, the J call TRBJ2-3; 8 bases are shared with TRBD1. The V gene end was trimmed by 4 bases and the J gene end by 2 bases; junction bases not matched to a gene: 8. CDR3 length equals 16 residues. Germline lookup yields CDR1 SEHNR and CDR2 FQNEAQ (reference sequence). This chain's CDR3 is CASSYRDRPYTDTQYF. The CDR3, as DNA: TGTGCCAGCAGCTACCGGGACAGGCCTTACACAGATACGCAGTATTTT.

The chain carries TRBV2 and TRBJ1-1; 7 positions match TRBD1. The CDR3 is 12 amino acids. Germline CDR1 reads SNHLY; CDR2 reads FYNNEI. Unmatched junction bases numbered 2, after V lost 5 bases and J lost 5 bases. CDR3 loop: CASSSGGTEAFF. The CDR3 DNA sequence: TGTGCCAGCAGTTCAGGGGGTACTGAAGCTTTCTTT.

This chain joins TRBV19 and TRBJ2-1; 10 bases fit TRBD1. The CDR3 extends over 15 amino acids. J lost 8 bases, V lost 8 bases, and 12 bases had no gene match. Germline V CDR1 and CDR2: LNHDA, SQIVND (reference sequence). CDR3 sequence (DNA): TGTGCCAGTCGCGAACCGGGACAGGGGCTCGATGAGCAGTTCTTC. This translates into CASREPGQGLDEQFF.

The V call is TRBV7-2, the J call TRBJ2-7, with 8 bases fitting TRBD2. The germline V gene encodes CDR1 SGHTA and CDR2 FQGNSA. The CDR3 runs to 16 residues. Trimming at V came to 1 base and at J to 7 bases, leaving 12 bases not matched to a gene. CDR3 coding DNA: TGTGCCAGCAGCTTAGGGGGCGGAGCGGGGGCGCGAGAGCAGTACTTC. Its protein product is CASSLGGGAGAREQYF.

V is TRBV7-9 and J is TRBJ2-2; the D is unclear. Trimming took off 0 bases at V and 0 bases at J, with 11 bases between the two ends. CDR1 and CDR2 (germline): SEHNR, FQNEAQ (reference sequence). The CDR3 consists of 17 residues. Written as DNA, the CDR3 is TGTGCCAGCAGCTTAGCGGGTCCAGGTACGAACACCGGGGAGCTGTTTTTT. It translates to CASSLAGPGTNTGELFF.

J is TRBJ2-5 and V is TRBV5-1, with 9 bases identical to TRBD2. The germline V gene encodes CDR1 SGHRS and CDR2 YFSETQ. CDR3 length equals 16 residues. Germline trimming cut 6 bases from V and 5 bases from J; bases unmatched to any gene: 14. In nucleotides, the CDR3 is TGCGCCAGCACCCCTGCGCCTGGGACTAGCCGCGAGACCCAGTACTTC. It translates to CASTPAPGTSRETQYF. Full variable domain (missing parts from reference TRBV5-1 and TRBJ2-5): KAGVTQTPRYLIKTRGQQVTLSCSPISGHRSVSWYQQTPGQGLQFLFEYFSETQRNKGNFPGRFSGRQFSNSRSEMNVSTLELGDSALYLCASTPAPGTSRETQYFGPGTRLLVL.

This chain uses TRBV12-5 with TRBJ2-7, with D perhaps TRBD1 (6 bases). This CDR3 region has 17 residues. Germline V gives CDR1 LGHNT, CDR2 FRNRAP. Trimming removed 0 bases at V and 6 bases at J, with 21 bases between. This chain's CDR3 is CASGLVEGGLSGSEQYF. CDR3 DNA sequence: TGTGCTAGTGGTTTGGTTGAAGGGGGTCTATCGGGGTCCGAGCAGTACTTC.

This chain connects TRBV30 to TRBJ2-3; maybe TRBD2 (6 bases). Trimming stripped 1 base from V and 0 bases from J, with 8 bases between. There are 14 residues in the CDR3. Germline V gene lookup returns CDR1 GTSNPN and CDR2 SVGIG (reference sequence). Written as DNA, the CDR3 is TGTGCCTGGAGTGGGGGGGTTAGCACAGATACGCAGTATTTT. Residues: CAWSGGVSTDTQYF.

V is TRBV28 and J is TRBJ1-6, with D uncertain. V lost 3 bases to trimming and J lost 7 bases, with 4 bases between them. Germline V lookup: CDR1 MDHEN, CDR2 SYDVKM. The CDR3 runs 12 residues. CDR3 amino acids: CASSFGNSPLHF. CDR3 sequence (DNA): TGTGCCAGCAGTTTCGGGAATTCACCCCTCCACTTT.

V gene TRBV4-3 combines with J gene TRBJ2-5; D is possibly TRBD1 (6 bases). CDR1 is LGHNA and CDR2 is YSLEER in the germline V gene. Trimming removed 0 bases from V and 5 bases from J, with 10 bases in between. The CDR3 loop spans 14 amino acids. The CDR3 coding sequence is TGCGCCAGCAGCCAAGATCAGGGGCGGGAGACCCAGTACTTC. The encoded protein is CASSQDQGRETQYF.

This sequence joins TRBV12-3 or TRBV12-4 and TRBJ2-1; D possibly corresponds to TRBD2 (6 bases). Trimming cost V 6 bases and J 9 bases, with 15 bases left between them. The CDR3 loop spans 13 amino acids. For the CDR3, the DNA is TGTGCCAGCAGCTTGGGGGGTGATGGTGAGCAGTTCTTC. Translation gives CASSLGGDGEQFF.

This chain joins TRBV30 and TRBJ2-7; D might be TRBD2 (5 bases). CDR3 length: 14 amino acids. CDR1 and CDR2 (germline): GTSNPN, SVGIG (reference sequence). Trimming cost V 3 bases and J 3 bases, with 15 bases left between them. The CDR3 DNA reads TGTGCCTGGAGCGGAAGCGGATCCTTCTACGAGCAGTACTTC. Translating gives CAWSGSGSFYEQYF.

This clone was observed a handful of times. This chain joins TRBV7-2 and TRBJ2-1; tentative D call: TRBD1 (6 bases). V gave up 3 bases and J gave up 6 bases, with 9 bases separating them. Germline assignment: CDR1 SGHTA and CDR2 FQGNSA. The length of the CDR3 is 13 residues. The CDR3 spells CASSLAGANEQFF. The DNA for the CDR3 is TGTGCCAGCAGCTTGGCAGGGGCCAATGAGCAGTTCTTC.

This clone was observed many times. The chain has TRBV3-1 (or the pseudogene TRBV3-2) and TRBJ1-1; D remains unclear. Germline values: CDR1 LGHDT, CDR2 YNNKEL (reference sequence). The CDR3 has 13 residues. Trimming stripped 1 base from V and 7 bases from J, with 10 bases between. As DNA, the CDR3 is TGTGCCAGCAGCCAAGGGGGAGCGGGTGAAGCTTTCTTT. Its protein is CASSQGGAGEAFF.

This clone has only one observation. Here the CDR3 DNA reads TGTGCCACCAGCAGGGGTCCGGGACAGGGTAATCCGGGTCGGACTGAAGCTTTCTTT. Translated, it gives CATSRGPGQGNPGRTEAFF. The chain carries TRBV15 and TRBJ1-1; 9 nucleotides align to TRBD1. There are 19 residues in the CDR3. Germline assignment: CDR1 LNHNV and CDR2 YYDKDF (reference sequence). V trimming: 3 bases; J trimming: 5 bases; junction bases outside the gene matches: 19.

The sample holds many counts of this clone. The J gene is TRBJ2-7, the V gene TRBV6-5; no reliable D call. Germline V gene lookup returns CDR1 MNHEY and CDR2 SVGAGI. Trimming removed 7 bases from V and 0 bases from J, with 13 bases in between. The CDR3 contains 14 residues. CDR3 DNA sequence: TGTGCCAGCACAGGAAATCTTTTCTCCTACGAGCAGTACTTC. It translates to CASTGNLFSYEQYF.

The chain has TRBV3-1 (or the pseudogene TRBV3-2) and TRBJ1-1, with 7 positions matching TRBD1. The CDR3 totals 12 residues. The germline gives CDR1 LGHDT, CDR2 YNNKEL (reference sequence). The trim removed 4 bases at V and 10 bases at J, leaving 6 bases unmatched. This chain's CDR3 is CASSLPGTAAFF. Here the CDR3 DNA reads TGTGCCAGCAGCCTCCCCGGGACAGCAGCTTTCTTT.

The V gene is TRBV21-1, the J gene TRBJ2-3; TRBD1 is the table's D call and was not checked against the DNA. TRBV21-1 is a recognized pseudogene. The CDR3 covers 16 residues. CDR3 in amino acids: CASSTVVGQGLDTQYF. The CDR3 DNA reads as TGTGCCAGCAGCACAGTTGTAGGACAGGGACTGGATACGCAGTATTTT.

The chain has TRBV5-1 and TRBJ1-2; D is possibly TRBD1 (6 bases). Germline CDR1 SGHRS, CDR2 YFSETQ. The V end was cut by 3 bases, the J end by 0 bases, with 12 bases between. This CDR3 contains 15 residues. The CDR3 loop is CASSSDRTANYGYTF. The CDR3 coding sequence is TGCGCCAGCAGCTCCGACAGGACAGCTAACTATGGCTACACCTTC.